This entry features one T cell receptor (beta chain) sequence. Its antigen is currently unknown. Assay used: immunoSEQ multiplex PCR; TCRdb lists only in-frame clones, some missing. The sample lists approximately 12,000 clones, around 84% seen once, with over 8.5% in the top ten. This sample stems from a study of graft-versus-host responses after intestinal transplantation. Study background: All recipients were given anti-thymocyte globulin induction, and tacrolimus and steroids were then administered for 3 to 4 years.

Per the germline V gene, CDR1 is MNHEY and CDR2 is SMNVEV (reference sequence). With 3 bases removed from V and 3 bases from J, the gap between germline ends came to 14 bases. The CDR3 runs 15 residues. Study-wide findings and caveats: The study found high graft-versus-host to host-versus-graft clonal ratios in allografts of patients with graft-donor T cell macrochimerism. Early post-transplant declines in HvG were associated with peak levels of circulating GvH clones.

This TCR derives from a human patient who received an intestinal transplant, so some T cells may come from the graft donor. The input for sequencing was PBMCs, taken roughly 300 days after intestinal transplant. The V and J genes are TRBV27 and TRBJ1-2; D is possibly TRBD1 (6 bases). The CDR3 nucleotides are TGTGCCAGCAGTTTTGCCGCGGGGGGGCACTATGGCTACACCTTC. Translated: CASSFAAGGHYGYTF.